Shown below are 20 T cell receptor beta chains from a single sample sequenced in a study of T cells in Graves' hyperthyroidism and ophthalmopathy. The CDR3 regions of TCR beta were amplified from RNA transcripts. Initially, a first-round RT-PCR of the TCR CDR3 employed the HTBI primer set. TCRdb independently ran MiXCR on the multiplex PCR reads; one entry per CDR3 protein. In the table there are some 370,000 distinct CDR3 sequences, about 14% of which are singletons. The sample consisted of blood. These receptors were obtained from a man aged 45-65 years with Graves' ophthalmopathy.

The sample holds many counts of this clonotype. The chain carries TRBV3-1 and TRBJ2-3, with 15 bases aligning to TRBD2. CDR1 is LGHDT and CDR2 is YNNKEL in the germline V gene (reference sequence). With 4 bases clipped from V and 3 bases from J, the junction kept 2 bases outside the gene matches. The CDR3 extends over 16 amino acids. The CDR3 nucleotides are TGTGCCAGCAGCCGGACTAGCGGGAGGGCTACAGATACGCAGTATTTT. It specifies CASSRTSGRATDTQYF.

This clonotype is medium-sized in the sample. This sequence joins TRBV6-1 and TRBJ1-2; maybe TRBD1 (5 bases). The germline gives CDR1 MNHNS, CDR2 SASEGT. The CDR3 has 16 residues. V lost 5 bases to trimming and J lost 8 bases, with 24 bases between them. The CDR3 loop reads CASSWKTGTAGNGYTF. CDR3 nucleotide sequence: TGTGCCAGCAGTTGGAAAACCGGGACCGCCGGGAACGGCTACACCTTC.

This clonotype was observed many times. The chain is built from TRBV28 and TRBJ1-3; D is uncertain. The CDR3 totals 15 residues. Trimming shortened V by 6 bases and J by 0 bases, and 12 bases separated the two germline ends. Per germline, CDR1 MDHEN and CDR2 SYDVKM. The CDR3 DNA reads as TGTGCCAGCAGCGTCGTCAACCTCTCTGGAAACACCATATATTTT. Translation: CASSVVNLSGNTIYF.

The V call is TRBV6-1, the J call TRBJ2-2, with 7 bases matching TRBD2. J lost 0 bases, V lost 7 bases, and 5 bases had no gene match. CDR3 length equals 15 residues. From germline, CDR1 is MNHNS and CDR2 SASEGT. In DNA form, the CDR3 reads TGTGCCAGCAATCCAGCGGGAACGAACACCGGGGAGCTGTTTTTT. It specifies CASNPAGTNTGELFF.

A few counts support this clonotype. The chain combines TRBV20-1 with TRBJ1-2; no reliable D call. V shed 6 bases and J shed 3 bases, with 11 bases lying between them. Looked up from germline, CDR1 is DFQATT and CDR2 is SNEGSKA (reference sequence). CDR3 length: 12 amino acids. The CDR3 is CSATTGDYGYTF. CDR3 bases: TGCAGTGCAACGACGGGAGACTATGGCTACACCTTC.

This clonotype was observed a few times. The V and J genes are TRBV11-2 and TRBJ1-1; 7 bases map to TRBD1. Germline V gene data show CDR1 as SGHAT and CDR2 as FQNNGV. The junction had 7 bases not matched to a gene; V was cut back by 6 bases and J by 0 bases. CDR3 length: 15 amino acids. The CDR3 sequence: CASRKTGLMNTEAFF. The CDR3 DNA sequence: TGTGCCAGCAGGAAGACAGGGCTCATGAACACTGAAGCTTTCTTT.

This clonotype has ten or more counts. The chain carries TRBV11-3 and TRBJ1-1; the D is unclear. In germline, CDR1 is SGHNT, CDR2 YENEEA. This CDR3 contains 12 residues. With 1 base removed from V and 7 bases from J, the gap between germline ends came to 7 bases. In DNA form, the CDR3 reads TGTGCCAGCAGCTTAGTGGGCGATGAAGCTTTCTTT. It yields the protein CASSLVGDEAFF.

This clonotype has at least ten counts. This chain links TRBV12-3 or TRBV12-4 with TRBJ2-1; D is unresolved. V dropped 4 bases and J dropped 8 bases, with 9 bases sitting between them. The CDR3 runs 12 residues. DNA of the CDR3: TGTGCCAGCAGTTGGGGTCGGGATGAGCAGTTCTTC. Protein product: CASSWGRDEQFF.

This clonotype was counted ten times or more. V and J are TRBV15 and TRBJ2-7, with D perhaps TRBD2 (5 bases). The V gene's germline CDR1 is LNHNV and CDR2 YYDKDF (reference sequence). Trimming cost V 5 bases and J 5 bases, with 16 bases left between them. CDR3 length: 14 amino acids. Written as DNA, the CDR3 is TGTGCCACCAGCCTCAGCGGTGGGAGAAACGAGCAGTACTTC. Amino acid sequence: CATSLSGGRNEQYF.

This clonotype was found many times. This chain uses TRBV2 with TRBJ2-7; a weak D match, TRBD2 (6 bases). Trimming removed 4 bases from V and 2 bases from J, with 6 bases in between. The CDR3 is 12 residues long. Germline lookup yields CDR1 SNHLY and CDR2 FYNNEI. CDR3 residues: CASSGRAYEQYF. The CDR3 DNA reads TGTGCCAGCAGTGGGAGGGCCTACGAGCAGTACTTC. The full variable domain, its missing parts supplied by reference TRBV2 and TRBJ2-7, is EPEVTQTPSHQVTQMGQEVILRCVPISNHLYFYWYRQILGQKVEFLVSFYNNEISEKSEIFDDQFSVERPDGSNFTLKIRSTKLEDSAMYFCASSGRAYEQYFGPGTRLTVT.

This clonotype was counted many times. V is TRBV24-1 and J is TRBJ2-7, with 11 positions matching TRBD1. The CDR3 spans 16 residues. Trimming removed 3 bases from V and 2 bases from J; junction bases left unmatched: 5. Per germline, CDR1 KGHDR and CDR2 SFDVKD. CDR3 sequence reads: CATSDTGTGGPYEQYF. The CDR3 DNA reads TGTGCCACCAGTGATACCGGGACAGGGGGTCCCTACGAGCAGTACTTC.

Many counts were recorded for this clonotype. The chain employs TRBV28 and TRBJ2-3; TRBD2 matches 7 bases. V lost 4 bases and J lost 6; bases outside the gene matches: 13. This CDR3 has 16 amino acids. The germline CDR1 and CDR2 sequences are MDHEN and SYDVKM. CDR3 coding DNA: TGTGCCAGCAGTTCCCCGAATGGGAGGGCCCTTGATACGCAGTATTTT. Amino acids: CASSSPNGRALDTQYF.

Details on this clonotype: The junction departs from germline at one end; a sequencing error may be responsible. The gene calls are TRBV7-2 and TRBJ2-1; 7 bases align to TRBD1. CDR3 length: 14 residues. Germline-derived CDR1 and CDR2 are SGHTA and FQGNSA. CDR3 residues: CASSSDRSWNGQFF. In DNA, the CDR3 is TGTGCCAGCAGCTCGGACAGGTCTTGGAATGGGCAGTTCTTC.

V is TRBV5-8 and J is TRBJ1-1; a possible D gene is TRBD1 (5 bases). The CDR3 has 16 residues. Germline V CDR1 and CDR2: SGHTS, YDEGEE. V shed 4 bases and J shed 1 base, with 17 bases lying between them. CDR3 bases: TGTGCCAGCAGCCTCGGACCGGGACGGAAGAACACTGAAGCTTTCTTT. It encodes CASSLGPGRKNTEAFF. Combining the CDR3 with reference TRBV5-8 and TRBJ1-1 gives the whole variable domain EAGVTQSPTHLIKTRGQQATLRCSPISGHTSVYWYQQALGLGLQFLLWYDEGEERNRGNFPPRFSGRQFPNYSSELNVNALELEDSALYLCASSLGPGRKNTEAFFGQGTRLTVV.

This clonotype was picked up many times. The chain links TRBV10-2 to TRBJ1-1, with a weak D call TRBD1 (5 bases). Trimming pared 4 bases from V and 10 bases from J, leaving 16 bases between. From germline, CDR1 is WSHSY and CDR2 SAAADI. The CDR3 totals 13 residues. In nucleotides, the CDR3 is TGCGCCAGCAGTGCGGACAAGGGAGCTGGAGCTTTCTTT. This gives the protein CASSADKGAGAFF.

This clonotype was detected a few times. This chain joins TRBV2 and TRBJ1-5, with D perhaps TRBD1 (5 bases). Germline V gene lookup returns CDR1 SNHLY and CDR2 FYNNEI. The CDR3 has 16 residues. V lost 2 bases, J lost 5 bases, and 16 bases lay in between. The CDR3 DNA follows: TGTGCCAGCAGTGAAAATGGGGCAGCAGTCCATCAGCCCCAGCATTTT. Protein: CASSENGAAVHQPQHF. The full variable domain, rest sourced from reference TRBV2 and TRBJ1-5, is EPEVTQTPSHQVTQMGQEVILRCVPISNHLYFYWYRQILGQKVEFLVSFYNNEISEKSEIFDDQFSVERPDGSNFTLKIRSTKLEDSAMYFCASSENGAAVHQPQHFGDGTRLSIL.

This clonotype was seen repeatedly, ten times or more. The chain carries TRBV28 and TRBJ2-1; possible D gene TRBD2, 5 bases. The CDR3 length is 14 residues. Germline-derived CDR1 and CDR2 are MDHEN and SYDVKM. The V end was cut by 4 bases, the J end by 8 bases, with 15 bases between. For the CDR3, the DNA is TGTGCCAGCAGTTCCAGTCATCTAGCCTATGAGCAGTTCTTC. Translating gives CASSSSHLAYEQFF.

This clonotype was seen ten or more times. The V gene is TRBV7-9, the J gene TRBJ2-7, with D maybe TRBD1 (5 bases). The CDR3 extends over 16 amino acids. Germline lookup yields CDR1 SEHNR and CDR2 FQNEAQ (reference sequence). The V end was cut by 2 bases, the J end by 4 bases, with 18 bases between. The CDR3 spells CASSLREGAGPYEQYF. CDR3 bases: TGTGCCAGCAGCTTACGAGAAGGGGCCGGACCTTACGAGCAGTACTTC.

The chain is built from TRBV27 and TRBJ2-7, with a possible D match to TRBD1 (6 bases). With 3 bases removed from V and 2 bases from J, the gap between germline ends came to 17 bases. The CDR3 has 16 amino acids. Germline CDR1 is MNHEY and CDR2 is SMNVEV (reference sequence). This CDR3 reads CASSFRSDRPPYEQYF. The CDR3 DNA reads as TGTGCCAGCAGTTTCCGCTCCGACAGGCCACCCTACGAGCAGTACTTC.

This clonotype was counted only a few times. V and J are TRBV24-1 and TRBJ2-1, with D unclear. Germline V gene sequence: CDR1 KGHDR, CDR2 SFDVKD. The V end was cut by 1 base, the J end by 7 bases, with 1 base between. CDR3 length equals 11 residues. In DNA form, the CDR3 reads TGTGCCACCAGTGATTTTAATGAGCAGTTCTTC. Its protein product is CATSDFNEQFF.